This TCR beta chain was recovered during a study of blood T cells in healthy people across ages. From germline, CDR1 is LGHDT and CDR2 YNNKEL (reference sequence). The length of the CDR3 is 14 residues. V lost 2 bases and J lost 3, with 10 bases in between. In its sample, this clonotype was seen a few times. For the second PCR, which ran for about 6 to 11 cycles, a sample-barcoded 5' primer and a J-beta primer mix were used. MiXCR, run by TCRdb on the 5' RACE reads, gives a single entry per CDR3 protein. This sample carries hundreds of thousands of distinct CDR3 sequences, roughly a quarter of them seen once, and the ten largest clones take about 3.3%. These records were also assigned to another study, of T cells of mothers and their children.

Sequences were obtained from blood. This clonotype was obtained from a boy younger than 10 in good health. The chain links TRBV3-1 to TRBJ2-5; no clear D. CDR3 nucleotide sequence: TGTGCCAGCAGCCAACCCCCCGTCGAAGAGACCCAGTACTTC. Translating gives CASSQPPVEETQYF.